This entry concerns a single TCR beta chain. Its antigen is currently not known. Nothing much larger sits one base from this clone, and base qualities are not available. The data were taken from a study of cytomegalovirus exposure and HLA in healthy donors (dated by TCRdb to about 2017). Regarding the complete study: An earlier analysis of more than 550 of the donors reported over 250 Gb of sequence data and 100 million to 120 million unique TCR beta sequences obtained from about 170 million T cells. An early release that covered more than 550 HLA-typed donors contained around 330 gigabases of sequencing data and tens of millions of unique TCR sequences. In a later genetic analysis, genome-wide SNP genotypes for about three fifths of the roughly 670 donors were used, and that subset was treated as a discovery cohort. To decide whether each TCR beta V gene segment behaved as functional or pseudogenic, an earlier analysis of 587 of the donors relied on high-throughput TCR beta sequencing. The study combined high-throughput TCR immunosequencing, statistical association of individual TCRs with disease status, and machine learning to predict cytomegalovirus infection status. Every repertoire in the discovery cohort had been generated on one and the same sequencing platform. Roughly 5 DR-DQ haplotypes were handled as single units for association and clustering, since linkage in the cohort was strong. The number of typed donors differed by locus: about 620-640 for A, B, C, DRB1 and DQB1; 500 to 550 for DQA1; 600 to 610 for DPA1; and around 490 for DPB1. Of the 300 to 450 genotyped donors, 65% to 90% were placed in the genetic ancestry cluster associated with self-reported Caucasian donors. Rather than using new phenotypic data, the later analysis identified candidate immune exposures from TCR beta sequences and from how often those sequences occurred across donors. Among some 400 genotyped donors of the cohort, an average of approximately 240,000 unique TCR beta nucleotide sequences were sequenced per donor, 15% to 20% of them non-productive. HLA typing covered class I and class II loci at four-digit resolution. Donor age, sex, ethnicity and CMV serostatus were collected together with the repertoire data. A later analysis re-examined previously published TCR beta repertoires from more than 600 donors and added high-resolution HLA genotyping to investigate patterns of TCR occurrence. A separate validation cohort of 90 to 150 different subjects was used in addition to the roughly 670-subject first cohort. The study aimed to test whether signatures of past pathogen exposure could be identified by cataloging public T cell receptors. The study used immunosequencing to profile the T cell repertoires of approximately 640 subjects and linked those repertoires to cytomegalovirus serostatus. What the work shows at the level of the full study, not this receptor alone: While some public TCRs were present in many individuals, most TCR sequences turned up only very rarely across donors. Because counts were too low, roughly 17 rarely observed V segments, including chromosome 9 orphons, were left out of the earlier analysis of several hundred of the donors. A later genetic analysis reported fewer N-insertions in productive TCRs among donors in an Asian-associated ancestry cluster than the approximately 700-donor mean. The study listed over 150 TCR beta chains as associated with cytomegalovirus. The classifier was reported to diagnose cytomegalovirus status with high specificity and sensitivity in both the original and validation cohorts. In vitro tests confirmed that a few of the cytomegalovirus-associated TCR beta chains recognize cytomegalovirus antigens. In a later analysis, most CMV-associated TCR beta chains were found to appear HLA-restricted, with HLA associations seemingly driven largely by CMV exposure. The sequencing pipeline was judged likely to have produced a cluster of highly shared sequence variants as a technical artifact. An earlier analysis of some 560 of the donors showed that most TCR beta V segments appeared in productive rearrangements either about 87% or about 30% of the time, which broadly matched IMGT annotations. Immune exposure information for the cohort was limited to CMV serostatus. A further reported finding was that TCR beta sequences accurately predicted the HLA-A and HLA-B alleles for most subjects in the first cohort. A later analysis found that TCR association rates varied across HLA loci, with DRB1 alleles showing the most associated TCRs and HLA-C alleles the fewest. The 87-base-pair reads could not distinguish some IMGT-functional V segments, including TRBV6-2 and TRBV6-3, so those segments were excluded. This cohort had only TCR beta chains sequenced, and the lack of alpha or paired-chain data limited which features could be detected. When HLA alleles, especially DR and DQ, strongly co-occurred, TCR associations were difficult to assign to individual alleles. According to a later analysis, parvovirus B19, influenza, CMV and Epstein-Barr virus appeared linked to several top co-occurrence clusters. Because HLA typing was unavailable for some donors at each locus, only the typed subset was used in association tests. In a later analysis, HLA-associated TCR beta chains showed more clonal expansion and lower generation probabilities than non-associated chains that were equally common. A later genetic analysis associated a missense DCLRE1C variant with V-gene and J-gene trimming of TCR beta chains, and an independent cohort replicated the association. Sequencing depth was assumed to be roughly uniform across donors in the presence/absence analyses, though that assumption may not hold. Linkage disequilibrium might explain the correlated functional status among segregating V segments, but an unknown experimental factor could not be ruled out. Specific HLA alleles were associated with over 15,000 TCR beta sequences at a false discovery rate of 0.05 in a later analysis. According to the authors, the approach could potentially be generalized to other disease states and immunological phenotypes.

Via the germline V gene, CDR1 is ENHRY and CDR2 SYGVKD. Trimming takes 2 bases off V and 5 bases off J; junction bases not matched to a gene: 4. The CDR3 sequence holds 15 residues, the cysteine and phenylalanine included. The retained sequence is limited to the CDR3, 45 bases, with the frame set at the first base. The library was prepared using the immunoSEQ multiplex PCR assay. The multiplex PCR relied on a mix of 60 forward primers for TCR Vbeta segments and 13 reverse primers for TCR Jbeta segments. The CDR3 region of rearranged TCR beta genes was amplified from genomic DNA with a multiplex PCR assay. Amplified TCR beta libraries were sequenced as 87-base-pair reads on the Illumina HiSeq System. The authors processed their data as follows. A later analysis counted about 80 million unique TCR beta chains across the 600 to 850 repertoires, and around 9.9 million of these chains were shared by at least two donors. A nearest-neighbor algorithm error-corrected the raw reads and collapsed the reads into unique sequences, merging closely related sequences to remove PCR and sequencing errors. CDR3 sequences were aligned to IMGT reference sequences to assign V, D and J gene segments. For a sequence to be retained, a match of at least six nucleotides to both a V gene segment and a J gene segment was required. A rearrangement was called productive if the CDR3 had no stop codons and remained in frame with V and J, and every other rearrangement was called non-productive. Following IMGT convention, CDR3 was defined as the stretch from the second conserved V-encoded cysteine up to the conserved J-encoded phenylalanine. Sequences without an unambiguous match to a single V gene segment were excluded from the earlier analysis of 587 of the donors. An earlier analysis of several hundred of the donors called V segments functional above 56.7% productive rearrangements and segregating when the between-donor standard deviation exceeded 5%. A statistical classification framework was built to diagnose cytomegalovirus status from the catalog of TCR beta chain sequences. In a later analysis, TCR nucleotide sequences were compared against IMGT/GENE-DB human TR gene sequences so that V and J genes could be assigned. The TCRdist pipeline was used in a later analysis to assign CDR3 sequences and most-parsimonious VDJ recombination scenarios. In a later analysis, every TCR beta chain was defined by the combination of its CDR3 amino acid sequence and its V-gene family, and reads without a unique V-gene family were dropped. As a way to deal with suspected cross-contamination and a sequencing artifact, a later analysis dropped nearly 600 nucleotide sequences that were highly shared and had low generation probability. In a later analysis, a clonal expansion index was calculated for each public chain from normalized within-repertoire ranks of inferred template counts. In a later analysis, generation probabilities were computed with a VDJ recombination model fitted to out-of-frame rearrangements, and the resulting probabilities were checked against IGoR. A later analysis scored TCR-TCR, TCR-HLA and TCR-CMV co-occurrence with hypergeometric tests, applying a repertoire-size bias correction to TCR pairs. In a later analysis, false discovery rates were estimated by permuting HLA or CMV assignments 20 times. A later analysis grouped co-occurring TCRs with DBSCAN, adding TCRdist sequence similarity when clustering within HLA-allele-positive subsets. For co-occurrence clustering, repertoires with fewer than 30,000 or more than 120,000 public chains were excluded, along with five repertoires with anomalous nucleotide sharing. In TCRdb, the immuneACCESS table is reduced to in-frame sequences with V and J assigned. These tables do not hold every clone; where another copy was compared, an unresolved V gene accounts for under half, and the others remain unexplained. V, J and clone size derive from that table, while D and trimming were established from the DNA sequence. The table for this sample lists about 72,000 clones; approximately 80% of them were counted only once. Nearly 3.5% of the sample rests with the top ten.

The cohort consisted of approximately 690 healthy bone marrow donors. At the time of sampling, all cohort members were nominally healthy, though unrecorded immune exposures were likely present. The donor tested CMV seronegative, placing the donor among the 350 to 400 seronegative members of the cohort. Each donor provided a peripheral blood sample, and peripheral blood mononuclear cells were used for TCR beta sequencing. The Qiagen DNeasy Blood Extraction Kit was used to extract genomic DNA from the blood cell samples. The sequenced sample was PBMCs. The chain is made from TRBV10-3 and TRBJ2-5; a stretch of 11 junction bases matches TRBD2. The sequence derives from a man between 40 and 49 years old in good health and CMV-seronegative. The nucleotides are TGTGCCATCAGTGAGGGATTAGCGGGGGGGGAGACCCAGTACTTC. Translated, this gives CAISEGLAGGETQYF.